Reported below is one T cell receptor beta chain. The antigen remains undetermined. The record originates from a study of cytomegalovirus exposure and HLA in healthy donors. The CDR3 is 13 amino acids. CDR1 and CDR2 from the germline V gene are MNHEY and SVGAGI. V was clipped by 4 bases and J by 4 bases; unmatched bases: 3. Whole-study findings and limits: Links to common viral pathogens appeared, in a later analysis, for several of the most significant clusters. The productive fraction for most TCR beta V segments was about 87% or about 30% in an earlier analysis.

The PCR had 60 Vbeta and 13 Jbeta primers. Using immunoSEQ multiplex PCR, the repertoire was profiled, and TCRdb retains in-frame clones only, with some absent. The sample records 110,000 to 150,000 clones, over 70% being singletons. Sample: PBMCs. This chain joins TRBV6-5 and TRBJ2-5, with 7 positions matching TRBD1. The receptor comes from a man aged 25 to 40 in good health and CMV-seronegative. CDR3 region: CASSFPGGETQYF. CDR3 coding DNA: TGTGCCAGCAGTTTCCCAGGGGGAGAGACCCAGTACTTC.